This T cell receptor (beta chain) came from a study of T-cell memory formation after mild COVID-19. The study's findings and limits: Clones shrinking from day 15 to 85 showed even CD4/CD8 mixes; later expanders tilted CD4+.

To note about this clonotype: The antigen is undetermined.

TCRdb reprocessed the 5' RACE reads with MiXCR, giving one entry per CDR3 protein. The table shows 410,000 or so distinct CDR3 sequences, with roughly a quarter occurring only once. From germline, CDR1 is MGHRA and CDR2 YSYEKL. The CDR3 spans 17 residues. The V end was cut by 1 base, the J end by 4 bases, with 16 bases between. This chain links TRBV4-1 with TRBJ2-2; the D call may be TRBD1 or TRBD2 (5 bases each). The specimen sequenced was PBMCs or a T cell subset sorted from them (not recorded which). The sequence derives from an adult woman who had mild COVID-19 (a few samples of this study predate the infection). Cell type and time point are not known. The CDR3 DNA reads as TGCGCCAGCAGCCAAGTTCGGCAGGGACCTACCACCGGGGAGCTGTTTTTT. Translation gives CASSQVRQGPTTGELFF.